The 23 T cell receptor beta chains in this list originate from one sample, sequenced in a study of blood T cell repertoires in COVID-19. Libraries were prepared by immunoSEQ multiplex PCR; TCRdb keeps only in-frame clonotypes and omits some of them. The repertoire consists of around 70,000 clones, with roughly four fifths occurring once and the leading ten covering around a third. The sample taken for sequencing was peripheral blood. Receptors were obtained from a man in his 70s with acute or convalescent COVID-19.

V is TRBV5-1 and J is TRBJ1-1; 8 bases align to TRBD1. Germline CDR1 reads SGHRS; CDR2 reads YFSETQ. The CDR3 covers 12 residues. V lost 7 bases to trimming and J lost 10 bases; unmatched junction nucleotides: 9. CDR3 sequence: CASSMTGEVAFF. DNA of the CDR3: TGCGCCAGCTCTATGACAGGGGAGGTAGCTTTCTTT. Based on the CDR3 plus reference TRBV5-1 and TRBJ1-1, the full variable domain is KAGVTQTPRYLIKTRGQQVTLSCSPISGHRSVSWYQQTPGQGLQFLFEYFSETQRNKGNFPGRFSGRQFSNSRSEMNVSTLELGDSALYLCASSMTGEVAFFGQGTRLTVV.

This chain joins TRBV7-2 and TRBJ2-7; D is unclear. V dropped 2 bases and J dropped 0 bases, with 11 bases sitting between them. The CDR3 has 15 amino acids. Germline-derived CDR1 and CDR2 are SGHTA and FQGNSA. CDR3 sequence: CASSLLHWSSYEQYF. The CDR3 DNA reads TGTGCCAGCAGCTTATTGCACTGGAGCTCCTACGAGCAGTACTTC.

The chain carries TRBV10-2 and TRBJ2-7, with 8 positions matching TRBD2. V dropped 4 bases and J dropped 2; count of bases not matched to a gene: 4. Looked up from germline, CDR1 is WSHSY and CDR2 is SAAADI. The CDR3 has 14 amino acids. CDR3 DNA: TGCGCCAGCAGTGGGGCGGGGGGCCCCTACGAGCAGTACTTC. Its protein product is CASSGAGGPYEQYF.

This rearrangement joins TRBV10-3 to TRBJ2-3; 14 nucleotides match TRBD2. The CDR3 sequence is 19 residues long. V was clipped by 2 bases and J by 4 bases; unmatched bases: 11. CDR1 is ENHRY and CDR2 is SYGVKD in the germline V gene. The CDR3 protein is CAISEVTSGRASSPDTQYF. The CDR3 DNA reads TGTGCCATCAGTGAGGTGACTAGCGGGAGGGCTAGCTCCCCAGATACGCAGTATTTT.

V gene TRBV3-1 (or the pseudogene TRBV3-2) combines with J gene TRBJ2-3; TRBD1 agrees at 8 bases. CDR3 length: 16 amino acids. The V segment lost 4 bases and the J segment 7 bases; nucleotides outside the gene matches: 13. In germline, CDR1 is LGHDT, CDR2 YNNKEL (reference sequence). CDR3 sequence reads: CASSLSDRVRRYTQYF. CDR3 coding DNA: TGTGCCAGCAGCCTCTCGGACAGGGTCAGAAGGTATACGCAGTATTTT.

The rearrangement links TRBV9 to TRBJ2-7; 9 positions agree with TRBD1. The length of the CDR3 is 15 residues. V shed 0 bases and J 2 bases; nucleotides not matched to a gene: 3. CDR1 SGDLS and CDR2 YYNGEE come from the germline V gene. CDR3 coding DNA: TGTGCCAGCAGCGTAGCTGGGACAGGGACCTACGAGCAGTACTTC. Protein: CASSVAGTGTYEQYF.

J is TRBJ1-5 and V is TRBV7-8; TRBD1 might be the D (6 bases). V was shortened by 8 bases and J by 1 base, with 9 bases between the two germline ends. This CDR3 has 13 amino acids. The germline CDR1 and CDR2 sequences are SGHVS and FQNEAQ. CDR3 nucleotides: TGTGCCAGCCGTCAGGGGAGCAATCAGCCCCAGCATTTT. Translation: CASRQGSNQPQHF. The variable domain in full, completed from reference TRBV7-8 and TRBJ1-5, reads GAGVSQSPRYKVAKRGQDVALRCDPISGHVSLFWYQQALGQGPEFLTYFQNEAQLDKSGLPSDRFFAERPEGSVSTLKIQRTQQEDSAVYLCASRQGSNQPQHFGDGTRLSIL.

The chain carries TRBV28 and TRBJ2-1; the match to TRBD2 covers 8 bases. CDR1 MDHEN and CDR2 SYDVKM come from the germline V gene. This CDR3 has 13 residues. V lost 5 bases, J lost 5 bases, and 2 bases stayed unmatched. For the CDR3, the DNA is TGTGCCAGCAGTAGGACTAGCCACAATGAGCAGTTCTTC. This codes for CASSRTSHNEQFF. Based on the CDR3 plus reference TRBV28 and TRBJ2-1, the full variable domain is DVKVTQSSRYLVKRTGEKVFLECVQDMDHENMFWYRQDPGLGLRLIYFSYDVKMKEKGDIPEGYSVSREKKERFSLILESASTNQTSMYLCASSRTSHNEQFFGPGTRLTVL.

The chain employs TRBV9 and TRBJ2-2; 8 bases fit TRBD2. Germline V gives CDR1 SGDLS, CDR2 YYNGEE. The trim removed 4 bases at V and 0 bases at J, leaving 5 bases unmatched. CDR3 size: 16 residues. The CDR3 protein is CASSLGGGPNTGELFF. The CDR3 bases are TGTGCCAGCAGCTTAGGCGGGGGGCCGAACACCGGGGAGCTGTTTTTT.

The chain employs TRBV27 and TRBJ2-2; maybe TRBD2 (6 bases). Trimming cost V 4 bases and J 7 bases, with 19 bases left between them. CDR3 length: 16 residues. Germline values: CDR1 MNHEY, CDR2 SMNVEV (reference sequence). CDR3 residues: CASSSGLGRTNGELFF. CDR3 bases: TGTGCCAGCAGTTCAGGTCTCGGGAGAACGAACGGGGAGCTGTTTTTT.

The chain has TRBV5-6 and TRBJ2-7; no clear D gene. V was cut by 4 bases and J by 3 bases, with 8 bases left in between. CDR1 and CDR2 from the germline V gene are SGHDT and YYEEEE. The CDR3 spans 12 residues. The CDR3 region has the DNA TGTGCCAGCAGCCGCGCAAGCTACGAGCAGTACTTC. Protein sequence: CASSRASYEQYF.

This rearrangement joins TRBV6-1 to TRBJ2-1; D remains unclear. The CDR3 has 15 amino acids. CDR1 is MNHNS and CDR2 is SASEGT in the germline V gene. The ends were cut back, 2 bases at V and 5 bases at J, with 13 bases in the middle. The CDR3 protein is CASSEPSVAHNEQFF. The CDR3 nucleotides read TGTGCCAGCAGTGAACCGTCGGTTGCCCACAATGAGCAGTTCTTC.

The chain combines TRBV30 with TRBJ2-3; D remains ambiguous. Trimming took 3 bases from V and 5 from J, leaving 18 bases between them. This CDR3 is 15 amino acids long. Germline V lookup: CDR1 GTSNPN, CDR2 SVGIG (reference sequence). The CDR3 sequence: CAWRPLVGLRDTQYF. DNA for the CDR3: TGTGCCTGGAGACCCCTCGTCGGGTTAAGAGATACGCAGTATTTT.

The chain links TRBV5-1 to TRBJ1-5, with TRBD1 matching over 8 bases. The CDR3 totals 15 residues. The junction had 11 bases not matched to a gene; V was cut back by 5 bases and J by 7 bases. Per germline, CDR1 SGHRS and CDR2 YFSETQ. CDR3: CASSPLPGGVQPQHF. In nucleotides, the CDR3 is TGCGCCAGCAGTCCACTGCCAGGGGGCGTCCAGCCCCAGCATTTT.

CDR3 nucleotides: TGTGCCAGTAGTATACGGGGGTGGAATGAGCAGTTCTTC. It codes for CASSIRGWNEQFF. The chain uses TRBV19 and TRBJ2-1; D is possibly TRBD2 (6 bases). V lost 2 bases and J lost 7, with 9 bases in between. Germline V CDR1 and CDR2: LNHDA, SQIVND (reference sequence). The CDR3 spans 13 residues. Looking up the rest from reference TRBV19 and TRBJ2-1 gives the full variable domain: DGGITQSPKYLFRKEGQNVTLSCEQNLNHDAMYWYRQDPGQGLRLIYYSQIVNDFQKGDIAEGYSVSREKKESFPLTVTSAQKNPTAFYLCASSIRGWNEQFFGPGTRLTVL.

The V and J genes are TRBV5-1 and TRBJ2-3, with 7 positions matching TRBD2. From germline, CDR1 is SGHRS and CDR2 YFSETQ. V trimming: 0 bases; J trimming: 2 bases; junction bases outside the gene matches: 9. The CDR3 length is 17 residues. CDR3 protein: CASSLAGTGTTTDTQYF. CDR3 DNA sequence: TGCGCCAGCAGCTTGGCCGGCACCGGGACTACCACAGATACGCAGTATTTT.

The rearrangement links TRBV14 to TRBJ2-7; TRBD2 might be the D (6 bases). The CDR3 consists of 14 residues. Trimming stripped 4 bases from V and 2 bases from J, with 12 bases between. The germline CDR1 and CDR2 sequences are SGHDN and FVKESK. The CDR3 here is CASSPSLATYEQYF. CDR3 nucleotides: TGTGCCAGCAGCCCATCACTAGCTACCTACGAGCAGTACTTC.

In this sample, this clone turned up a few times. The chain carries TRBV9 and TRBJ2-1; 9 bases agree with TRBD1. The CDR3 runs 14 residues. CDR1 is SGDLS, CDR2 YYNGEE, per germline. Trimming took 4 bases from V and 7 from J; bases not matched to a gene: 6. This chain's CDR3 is CASSSRDRVNEQFF. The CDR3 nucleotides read TGTGCCAGCAGCTCTCGGGACAGGGTTAATGAGCAGTTCTTC.

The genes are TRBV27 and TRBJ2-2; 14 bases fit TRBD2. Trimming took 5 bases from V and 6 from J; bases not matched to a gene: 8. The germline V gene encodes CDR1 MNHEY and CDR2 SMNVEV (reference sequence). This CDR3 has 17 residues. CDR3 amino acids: CASSTPGLAGDAGELFF. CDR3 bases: TGTGCCAGCAGTACGCCGGGACTAGCGGGAGATGCCGGGGAGCTGTTTTTT.

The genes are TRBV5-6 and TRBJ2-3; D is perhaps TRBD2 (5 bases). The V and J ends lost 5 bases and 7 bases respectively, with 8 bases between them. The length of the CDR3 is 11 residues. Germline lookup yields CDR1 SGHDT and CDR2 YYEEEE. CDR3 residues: CASSYGNTQYF. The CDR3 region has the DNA TGTGCCAGCAGTTACGGGAATACGCAGTATTTT.

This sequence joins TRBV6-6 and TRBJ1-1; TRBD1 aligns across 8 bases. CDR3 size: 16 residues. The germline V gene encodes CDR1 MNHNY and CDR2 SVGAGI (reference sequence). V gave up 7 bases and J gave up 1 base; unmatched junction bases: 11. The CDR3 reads CASNRDRRFENTEAFF. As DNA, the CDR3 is TGTGCCAGCAACCGGGACAGGCGATTCGAGAACACTGAAGCTTTCTTT.

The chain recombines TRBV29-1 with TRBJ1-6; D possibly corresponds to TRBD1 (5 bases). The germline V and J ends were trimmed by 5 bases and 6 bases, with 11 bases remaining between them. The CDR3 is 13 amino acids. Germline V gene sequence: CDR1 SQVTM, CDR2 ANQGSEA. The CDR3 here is CSVRDSINSPLHF. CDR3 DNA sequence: TGCAGCGTTCGGGACTCCATTAATTCACCCCTCCACTTT.

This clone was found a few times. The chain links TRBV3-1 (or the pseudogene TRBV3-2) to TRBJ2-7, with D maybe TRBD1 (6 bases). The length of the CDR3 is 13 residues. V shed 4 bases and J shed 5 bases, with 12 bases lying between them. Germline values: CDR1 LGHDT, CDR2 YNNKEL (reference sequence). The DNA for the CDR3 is TGTGCCAGCAGCCCGTCTCAGGGGAACGAGCAGTACTTC. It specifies CASSPSQGNEQYF.